The rows below give T cell receptor beta chains drawn from one sample of a study of response to subunit inactivated influenza vaccine. TCRdb recomputed calls from the RT-PCR reads with MiXCR, one row per CDR3 protein. The sample has under 550,000 distinct CDR3 sequences; roughly 7.6% are singletons. The specimen comprised PBMCs from blood, sampled about 23 months after vaccination. The origin of the receptors is a man between 50 and 69 years old who received an inactivated influenza vaccine. Both conserved end residues are part of each CDR3. D genes are given only for firm matches. Not every row has a clone size; where given, it reads once, few, many or a size class.

clone size: few; V gene: TRBV7-6; D gene: TRBD1; J gene: TRBJ1-1; CDR3 DNA: TGTGCCAGCAGCTTCGGGACAGGGGTGGGAGCTGAAGCTTTCTTT; CDR3 protein: CASSFGTGVGAEAFF
clone size: many; V gene: TRBV12-3/TRBV12-4; D gene: TRBD2; J gene: TRBJ2-3; CDR3 DNA: TGTGCCAGCAGTCCCCCCGCGGGGGGATTCTATTTT; CDR3 protein: CASSPPAGGFYF
clone size: .; V gene: TRBV7-6; D gene: TRBD2; J gene: TRBJ2-5; CDR3 DNA: TGTGCCAGCAGCTTAGGTCTACTAGCGGGAGAGGGGCAAGAGACCCAGTACTTC; CDR3 protein: CASSLGLLAGEGQETQYF
clone size: many; V gene: TRBV4-3; D gene: .; J gene: TRBJ1-6; CDR3 DNA: TGCGCCAGCGCAAGGACAGCTTATAATTCACCCCTCCACTTT; CDR3 protein: CASARTAYNSPLHF
clone size: few; V gene: TRBV28; D gene: TRBD1; J gene: TRBJ2-2; CDR3 DNA: TGTGCCAGCAGTTCAGCACAGGGGGACACCGGGGAGCTGTTTTTT; CDR3 protein: CASSSAQGDTGELFF
clone size: .; V gene: TRBV24-1; D gene: .; J gene: TRBJ1-1; CDR3 DNA: TGTGCCACATTAGCCGCGGGGAGCACTGAAGCTTTCTTT; CDR3 protein: CATLAAGSTEAFF
clone size: many; V gene: TRBV10-2; D gene: .; J gene: TRBJ1-1; CDR3 DNA: TGCGCCAGCAGTGATTTGGCAGGGACCATGAACACTGAAGCTTTCTTT; CDR3 protein: CASSDLAGTMNTEAFF
clone size: few; V gene: TRBV5-6; D gene: TRBD1; J gene: TRBJ1-2; CDR3 DNA: TGTGCCAGCAGCTTGGCCATTCGCACAGGGGTGGATGGCTACACCTTC; CDR3 protein: CASSLAIRTGVDGYTF
clone size: .; V gene: TRBV20-1; D gene: .; J gene: TRBJ2-7; CDR3 DNA: TGCAGTGCTAGAGTCAGAGGGCCCAAGGGCGAGCAGTACTTC; CDR3 protein: CSARVRGPKGEQYF
clone size: few; V gene: TRBV2; D gene: TRBD2; J gene: TRBJ2-3; CDR3 DNA: TGTGCCAGCAGTGAAGGGTTTAGCGGGAGCGATACGCAGTATTTT; CDR3 protein: CASSEGFSGSDTQYF
clone size: .; V gene: TRBV24-1; D gene: TRBD2; J gene: TRBJ2-1; CDR3 DNA: TGTGCCACCAGTGATTTTCAGCGGGAGGGCCCCTACAATGAGCAGTTCTTC; CDR3 protein: CATSDFQREGPYNEQFF
clone size: few; V gene: TRBV20-1; D gene: TRBD1; J gene: TRBJ1-5; CDR3 DNA: TGCTGTGTCAATTCCGGGACAGGGGGCTCCCGCAATCAGCCCCAGCATTTT; CDR3 protein: CCVNSGTGGSRNQPQHF
clone size: many; V gene: TRBV28; D gene: .; J gene: TRBJ2-7; CDR3 DNA: TGTGCCAGCAGTTTAATACAGGCAGGCGAGCAGTACTTC; CDR3 protein: CASSLIQAGEQYF
clone size: .; V gene: TRBV27; D gene: .; J gene: TRBJ1-3; CDR3 DNA: TGTGCCAGCAGTTTAAGGGCCCGTGAAAACACCATATATTTT; CDR3 protein: CASSLRARENTIYF
clone size: .; V gene: TRBV27; D gene: .; J gene: TRBJ1-5; CDR3 DNA: TGTGCCAGCAGTTTTAGAGGGGCAGGGCAGCCCCAGCATTTT; CDR3 protein: CASSFRGAGQPQHF